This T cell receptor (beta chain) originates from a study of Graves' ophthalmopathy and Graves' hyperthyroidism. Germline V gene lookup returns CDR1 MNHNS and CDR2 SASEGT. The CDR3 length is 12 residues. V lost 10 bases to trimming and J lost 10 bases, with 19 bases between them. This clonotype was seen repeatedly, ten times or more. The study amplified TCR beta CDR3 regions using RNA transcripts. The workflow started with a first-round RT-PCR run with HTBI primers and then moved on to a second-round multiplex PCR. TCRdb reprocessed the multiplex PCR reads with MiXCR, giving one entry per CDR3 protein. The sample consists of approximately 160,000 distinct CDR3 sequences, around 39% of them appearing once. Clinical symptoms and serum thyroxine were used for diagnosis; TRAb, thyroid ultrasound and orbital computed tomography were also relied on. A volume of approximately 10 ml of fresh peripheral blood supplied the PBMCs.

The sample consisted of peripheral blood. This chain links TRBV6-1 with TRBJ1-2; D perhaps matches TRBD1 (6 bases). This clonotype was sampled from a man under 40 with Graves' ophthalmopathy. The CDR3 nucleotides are TGTGCCACCCTTCACCGACAGGCTGTCTACACCTTC. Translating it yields CATLHRQAVYTF.